Following are 21 T cell receptor beta chains from one sample sequenced in a study of cytomegalovirus exposure and HLA in healthy donors. 13 Jbeta primers and 60 Vbeta primers were used for the PCR. Clones were read by immunoSEQ multiplex PCR, and TCRdb kept only the in-frame ones, dropping some. This sample carries 200,000 or so clones, around 79% of them seen once, and the ten largest clones take 0.2% to 0.25%. Specimen: PBMCs. These receptors came from a girl aged 2 to 9 in good health and CMV-seronegative.

The rearrangement uses TRBV19 and TRBJ2-7; no clear D. CDR1 and CDR2 from the germline V gene are LNHDA and SQIVND (reference sequence). V lost 3 bases and J lost 3, with 12 bases in between. CDR3 length equals 14 residues. The CDR3, as DNA: TGTGCCAGTAGTATGTCAGCGAGTGGCTACGAGCAGTACTTC. It translates to CASSMSASGYEQYF.

The chain has TRBV11-2 and TRBJ2-2, with a weak D call TRBD2 (5 bases). Germline CDR1 is SGHAT and CDR2 is FQNNGV. V was shortened by 1 base and J by 6 bases, with 12 bases between the two germline ends. The CDR3 covers 15 residues. CDR3 in amino acids: CASSLGLERAGELFF. For the CDR3, the DNA is TGTGCCAGCAGCTTAGGACTCGAGAGGGCCGGGGAGCTGTTTTTT.

V usage is TRBV29-1 and J usage is TRBJ2-1; 8 bases map to TRBD2. Germline loops: CDR1 SQVTM, CDR2 ANQGSEA. This CDR3 has 15 amino acids. With 6 bases clipped from V and 3 bases from J, the junction kept 10 bases outside the gene matches. The CDR3 spells CSVPEEREYYNEQFF. The CDR3 DNA sequence: TGCAGCGTCCCCGAAGAGCGGGAGTACTACAATGAGCAGTTCTTC.

The CDR3 sequence is CASSDLVAGAGEQFF. In nucleotides, the CDR3 is TGTGCCAGCAGCGACCTGGTAGCGGGAGCGGGTGAGCAGTTCTTC. The chain has TRBV2 and TRBJ2-1; 9 nucleotides match TRBD2. V shed 6 bases and J 9 bases; nucleotides not matched to a gene: 12. Per the germline V gene, CDR1 is SNHLY and CDR2 is FYNNEI. The CDR3 loop spans 15 amino acids.

This chain links TRBV12-5 with TRBJ2-5; 9 bases map to TRBD1. CDR1 and CDR2 (germline): LGHNT, FRNRAP. Germline trimming cut 6 bases from V and 1 base from J; bases unmatched to any gene: 3. The CDR3 spans 14 residues. The CDR3, as DNA: TGTGCTAGTGGCCCGGGACAGGGCCAAGAGACCCAGTACTTC. Translation gives CASGPGQGQETQYF.

The chain is built from TRBV6-5 and TRBJ2-5, with D perhaps matching TRBD1 (5 bases). The V gene lost 2 bases and the J gene lost 5 bases, with 12 bases spanning the gap. CDR3 length: 14 amino acids. CDR1 is MNHEY and CDR2 is SVGAGI in the germline V gene. CDR3 sequence: CASSYRQMRETQYF. CDR3 nucleotide sequence: TGTGCCAGCAGTTACCGACAGATGAGGGAGACCCAGTACTTC.

The chain recombines TRBV4-1 with TRBJ2-5; 7 nucleotides align to TRBD2. The CDR3 extends over 14 amino acids. CDR1 is MGHRA, CDR2 YSYEKL, per germline. V lost 3 bases to trimming and J lost 4 bases; unmatched junction nucleotides: 5. CDR3 sequence (DNA): TGCGCCAGCAGCCACCTCTGGGGGGGAGAGACCCAGTACTTC. Translated, it gives CASSHLWGGETQYF.

This clone was picked up a small number of times. The V and J genes are TRBV6-1 and TRBJ1-2, with 8 bases identical to TRBD1. The CDR3 sequence is 15 residues long. Germline V lookup: CDR1 MNHNS, CDR2 SASEGT. V shed 0 bases, J shed 2 bases, and the junction held 2 bases outside the gene matches. CDR3 protein: CASSEAWTGNYGYTF. The CDR3 DNA follows: TGTGCCAGCAGTGAAGCCTGGACAGGGAACTATGGCTACACCTTC.

This chain connects TRBV5-6 to TRBJ1-5; weak D call: TRBD1 (6 bases). Germline V lookup: CDR1 SGHDT, CDR2 YYEEEE. CDR3 size: 14 residues. The germline V and J ends were trimmed by 1 base and 6 bases, with 11 bases remaining between them. The DNA for the CDR3 is TGTGCCAGCAGCTTGTGGGGGCGCCCTCAGCCCCAGCATTTT. It specifies CASSLWGRPQPQHF.

This sequence joins TRBV6-1 and TRBJ2-4; unclear D gene. The CDR3 totals 13 residues. V lost 7 bases, J lost 1 base, and 8 bases lay in between. CDR1 and CDR2 from the germline V gene are MNHNS and SASEGT. CDR3: CASTLRAKNIQYF. Here the CDR3 DNA reads TGTGCCAGCACCCTGAGGGCCAAAAACATTCAGTACTTC.

This clone was recorded a few times. The rearrangement uses TRBV19 and TRBJ2-7; TRBD2 agrees at 7 bases. Per germline, CDR1 LNHDA and CDR2 SQIVND (reference sequence). The junction had 6 bases not matched to a gene; V was cut back by 5 bases and J by 2 bases. The CDR3 length is 14 residues. DNA of the CDR3: TGTGCCAGTAGTCGGGGGGAGGCCACCTACGAGCAGTACTTC. This encodes CASSRGEATYEQYF. The full variable domain, completed using reference TRBV19 and TRBJ2-7, is DGGITQSPKYLFRKEGQNVTLSCEQNLNHDAMYWYRQDPGQGLRLIYYSQIVNDFQKGDIAEGYSVSREKKESFPLTVTSAQKNPTAFYLCASSRGEATYEQYFGPGTRLTVT.

The rearrangement uses TRBV7-6 and TRBJ2-7; 8 bases fit TRBD1. CDR1 SGHVS and CDR2 FNYEAQ come from the germline V gene. The CDR3 has 15 residues. V was clipped by 5 bases and J by 1 base; unmatched bases: 7. Written as DNA, the CDR3 is TGTGCCAGCAGCCCCCGGACAGGGCGGTCCTACGAGCAGTACTTC. It translates to CASSPRTGRSYEQYF.

This chain joins TRBV5-6 and TRBJ2-7; 7 positions match TRBD1. The CDR3 spans 14 residues. Germline V lookup: CDR1 SGHDT, CDR2 YYEEEE. V dropped 3 bases and J dropped 5; count of bases not matched to a gene: 8. CDR3 in DNA: TGTGCCAGCAGCTCTACAGGGGCGTCCCACGAGCAGTACTTC. This gives the protein CASSSTGASHEQYF.

J is TRBJ2-7 and V is TRBV14; 14 nucleotides agree with TRBD2. The CDR3 runs to 18 residues. CDR1 SGHDN and CDR2 FVKESK come from the germline V gene. J was trimmed by 3 bases and V by 4 bases; bases with no gene match: 11. The CDR3 bases are TGTGCCAGCAGCCGGAGACTAGCGGGGGGGCTATCGAGCTACGAGCAGTACTTC. This codes for CASSRRLAGGLSSYEQYF.

This chain joins TRBV4-1 and TRBJ1-2, with D maybe TRBD1 (5 bases). This CDR3 spans 15 amino acids. CDR1 MGHRA and CDR2 YSYEKL come from the germline V gene. V was pared by 1 base and J by 4 bases, with 13 bases between. CDR3 in DNA: TGCGCCAGCAGCCAAGGAAGTACCGGGGGCTATGGCTACACCTTC. Translation: CASSQGSTGGYGYTF.

J is TRBJ2-1 and V is TRBV18, with D possibly being TRBD2 (7 bases). The CDR3 has 13 residues. V was pared by 4 bases and J by 8 bases, with 12 bases between. Germline CDR1 KGHSH, CDR2 LQKENI. CDR3 nucleotide sequence: TGTGCCAGCTCACTCCGGGGGGCTGATGAGCAGTTCTTC. Protein: CASSLRGADEQFF.

The chain is built from TRBV19 and TRBJ1-2; D remains unclear. Trimming removed 7 bases at V and 0 bases at J, with 24 bases between. This CDR3 is built from 18 residues. Germline V gene data show CDR1 as LNHDA and CDR2 as SQIVND (reference sequence). CDR3 sequence: CASTSWASGWVTNYGYTF. The CDR3 nucleotides are TGTGCCAGTACCTCTTGGGCTTCTGGATGGGTTACTAACTATGGCTACACCTTC.

V is TRBV4-1 and J is TRBJ2-1; 7 nucleotides agree with TRBD2. The germline gives CDR1 MGHRA, CDR2 YSYEKL. J was trimmed by 4 bases and V by 2 bases; bases with no gene match: 23. The CDR3 length is 21 residues. The CDR3 nucleotides are TGCGCCAGCAGCCAAATAGCGGGTCTAGGGAACGCTGTAGGAACTTACAATGAGCAGTTCTTC. This encodes CASSQIAGLGNAVGTYNEQFF.

This clone was counted between two and nine times. This rearrangement joins TRBV6-1 to TRBJ1-1; D possibly corresponds to TRBD1 (6 bases). This CDR3 has 16 residues. The germline V gene has CDR1 MNHNS and CDR2 SASEGT. V dropped 4 bases and J dropped 0 bases, with 15 bases sitting between them. Here the CDR3 DNA reads TGTGCCAGCAGTGTAGGGGGTTGGGGGATGAACACTGAAGCTTTCTTT. Its protein product is CASSVGGWGMNTEAFF.

The V and J genes are TRBV6-1 and TRBJ2-7; 10 bases fit TRBD1. Trimming removed 1 base from V and 4 bases from J; junction bases left unmatched: 10. CDR3 length: 17 residues. Germline CDR1 is MNHNS and CDR2 is SASEGT. CDR3 coding DNA: TGTGCCAGCAGTGAAGAAAGTAGGACAGGGGGGCTGTACGAGCAGTACTTC. It translates to CASSEESRTGGLYEQYF.

The genes are TRBV30 and TRBJ1-4; D ambiguous. V shed 5 bases and J shed 8 bases, with 6 bases lying between them. CDR1 and CDR2 (germline): GTSNPN, SVGIG (reference sequence). This CDR3 is 10 amino acids long. CDR3 protein: CAWRKEKLFF. The DNA for the CDR3 is TGTGCCTGGCGTAAAGAAAAACTGTTTTTT.